This T cell receptor (beta chain) was retrieved from a study of T cells expressing NK-cell markers. Broader study findings: There were a handful of donors in whom these clonotypes also led the CD3+CD56-NKG2C+ fraction.

The length of the CDR3 is 13 residues. Germline loops: CDR1 MNHEY, CDR2 SVGEGT. After re-calling the 5' RACE reads, TCRdb lists one entry per CDR3 protein, DNA absent. The table for this sample gives 550,000 or so distinct CDR3 sequences. Note on this clonotype: Its specificity is not known.

Input material: blood T cells: a sorted CD56 or NKG2C T cell subset, CD4+ or CD8+ T cells, or bulk PBMC T cells (not recorded which). The chain combines TRBV6-2 or TRBV6-3 with TRBJ1-5; the D call from TCRdb, TRBD1, cannot be confirmed without DNA. This TCR derives from a man aged 18 to 29 in good health. The CDR3 protein is CASRVRGSGPQHF.